The 9 T cell receptor beta chains listed next were all sequenced from one sample in a study of T-cell memory formation after mild COVID-19. TCRdb re-called the 5' RACE reads through MiXCR, storing one row per CDR3 protein. Of some 600,000 distinct CDR3 sequences in the sample, roughly 17% were seen once. The sequenced sample consisted of PBMCs or a T cell subset sorted from them (not recorded which). These receptors were collected from an adult woman who had mild COVID-19 (a few samples of this study predate the infection). Cell type and time point are not known.

This clonotype was recorded at least ten times. The CDR3 DNA is TGCAGCGTGGCCCCGGGACAGAGCACAGATACGCAGTATTTT. This sequence encodes CSVAPGQSTDTQYF. This chain links TRBV29-1 with TRBJ2-3; 7 bases are a match to TRBD1. CDR3 size: 14 residues. Trimming cost V 6 bases and J 0 bases; bases outside gene matches: 6. In germline, CDR1 is SQVTM, CDR2 ANQGSEA.

As to this clonotype: Since a much larger clone is just one base distant, this may be a read error. The chain links TRBV6-5 to TRBJ1-1; D gene unclear. In germline, CDR1 is MNHEY, CDR2 SVGAGI. The CDR3 sequence is 14 residues long. The V end lost 2 bases, the J end lost 0 bases, and 7 bases lay between the germline ends. The CDR3 loop is CASSYAAVNTEAFF. The CDR3 nucleotides read TGTGCCAGCAGTTACGCGGCGGTGAACACTGAAGCTTTCTTT.

This clonotype was observed a single time. The chain recombines TRBV4-3 with TRBJ2-3; 10 bases agree with TRBD2. After removal of 3 bases from V and 3 bases from J, the junction contained 6 bases not matched to a gene. There are 16 residues in the CDR3. Per the germline V gene, CDR1 is LGHNA and CDR2 is YSLEER. The CDR3 nucleotides are TGCGCCAGCAGCCAGAAAGCGGGAGGGGGGACAGATACGCAGTATTTT. Amino acids: CASSQKAGGGTDTQYF.

In this sample, this clonotype turned up a few times. The chain has TRBV20-1 and TRBJ1-5; D might be TRBD1 (5 bases). The CDR3 has 14 residues. Per the germline V gene, CDR1 is DFQATT and CDR2 is SNEGSKA (reference sequence). The V and J ends lost 0 bases and 6 bases respectively, with 12 bases between them. CDR3 sequence: CSAREAPGGQPQHF. In DNA form, the CDR3 reads TGCAGTGCTAGAGAGGCTCCCGGGGGTCAGCCCCAGCATTTT.

V and J are TRBV11-2 and TRBJ2-3, with D possibly matching TRBD2 (6 bases). Germline values: CDR1 SGHAT, CDR2 FQNNGV. Trimming removed 5 bases from V and 8 bases from J, with 23 bases in between. The length of the CDR3 is 16 residues. The CDR3 coding sequence is TGTGCCAGCAGCGACCTGGCGGGCGCGGGGCGGGTTACGCAGTATTTT. Amino acid sequence: CASSDLAGAGRVTQYF. The variable domain in full, completed from reference TRBV11-2 and TRBJ2-3, reads EAGVAQSPRYKIIEKRQSVAFWCNPISGHATLYWYQQILGQGPKLLIQFQNNGVVDDSQLPKDRFSAERLKGVDSTLKIQPAKLEDSAVYLCASSDLAGAGRVTQYFGPGTRLTVL.

This clonotype was detected a few times. The rearrangement uses TRBV5-5 and TRBJ2-7; D is undetermined. V gave up 3 bases and J gave up 4 bases, with 11 bases separating them. This CDR3 is 13 amino acids long. CDR1 and CDR2 from the germline V gene are SGHKS and YYEKEE (reference sequence). CDR3 amino acids: CASSSGSGYEQYF. In nucleotides, the CDR3 is TGTGCCAGCAGCTCAGGCTCGGGTTACGAGCAGTACTTC.

The rearrangement uses TRBV18 and TRBJ1-1; D is unresolved. This CDR3 contains 17 residues. V was pared by 0 bases and J by 0 bases, with 14 bases between. The germline V gene has CDR1 KGHSH and CDR2 LQKENI. In DNA form, the CDR3 reads TGTGCCAGCTCACCACCGTCGTTTGAGGTTGTGAACACTGAAGCTTTCTTT. It codes for CASSPPSFEVVNTEAFF.

This clonotype occurred a few times. The rearrangement uses TRBV7-2 and TRBJ2-1, with D unresolved. CDR3 length equals 13 residues. The germline V gene encodes CDR1 SGHTA and CDR2 FQGNSA. Trimming took 1 base from V and 9 from J, leaving 10 bases between them. The CDR3, as DNA: TGTGCCAGCAGCTTAGACGGCGAGAGTGAGCAGTTCTTC. Amino acids: CASSLDGESEQFF.

This clonotype has just a few counts. This chain uses TRBV27 with TRBJ2-5; tentative D call: TRBD1 (5 bases). This CDR3 is 14 amino acids long. The germline V and J ends were trimmed by 6 bases and 7 bases, with 18 bases remaining between them. Germline-derived CDR1 and CDR2 are MNHEY and SMNVEV (reference sequence). CDR3 nucleotide sequence: TGTGCCAGCAGGAACAGGATTCAAGAGAGGACCCAGTACTTC. It is translated as CASRNRIQERTQYF.